This TCR beta chain stems from a study of response to subunit inactivated influenza vaccine. Per the germline V gene, CDR1 is MDHEN and CDR2 is SYDVKM. CDR3 length: 13 residues. V lost 8 bases to trimming and J lost 1 base, with 9 bases between them. TCRdb re-called the RT-PCR reads with MiXCR, one entry per CDR3 protein. The sample shows about 500,000 distinct CDR3 sequences, approximately 17% of them seen only once. The chain uses TRBV28 and TRBJ1-5; D may be TRBD1 (5 bases). The receptor was isolated from a man aged 50-75 years who received an inactivated influenza vaccine. Sequenced here: CD4+ T cells sorted from PBMCs, sampled less than 30 months after vaccination. Here the CDR3 DNA reads TGTGCCAGCGCCCGGGACAGCAATCAGCCCCAGCATTTT. It is translated as CASARDSNQPQHF. Looking up the rest from reference TRBV28 and TRBJ1-5 gives the full variable domain: DVKVTQSSRYLVKRTGEKVFLECVQDMDHENMFWYRQDPGLGLRLIYFSYDVKMKEKGDIPEGYSVSREKKERFSLILESASTNQTSMYLCASARDSNQPQHFGDGTRLSIL.